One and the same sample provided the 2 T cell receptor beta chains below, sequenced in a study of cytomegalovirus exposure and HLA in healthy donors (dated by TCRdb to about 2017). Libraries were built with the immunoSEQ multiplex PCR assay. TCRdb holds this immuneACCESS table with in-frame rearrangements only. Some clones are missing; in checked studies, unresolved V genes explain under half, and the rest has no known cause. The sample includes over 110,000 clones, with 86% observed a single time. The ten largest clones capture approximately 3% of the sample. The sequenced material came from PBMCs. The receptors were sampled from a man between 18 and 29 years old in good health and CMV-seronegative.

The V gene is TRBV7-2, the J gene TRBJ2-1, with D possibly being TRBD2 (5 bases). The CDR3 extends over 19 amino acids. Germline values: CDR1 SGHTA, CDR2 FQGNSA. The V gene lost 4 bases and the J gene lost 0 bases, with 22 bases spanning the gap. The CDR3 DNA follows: TGTGCCAGCAGCTCCGCAACCCGCCGCCCTCGGGGCTCCTACAATGAGCAGTTCTTC. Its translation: CASSSATRRPRGSYNEQFF.

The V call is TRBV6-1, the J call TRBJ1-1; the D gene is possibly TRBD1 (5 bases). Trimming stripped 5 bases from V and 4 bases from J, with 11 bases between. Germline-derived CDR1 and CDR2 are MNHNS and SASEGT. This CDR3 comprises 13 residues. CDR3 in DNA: TGTGCCAGCAGTACCGGGGGGACCACTGAAGCTTTCTTT. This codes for CASSTGGTTEAFF.